This T cell receptor beta chain is drawn from a study of neurological immune-mediated disorders. General study findings and limits: One related-CDR3 cluster, found by phylogenetic grouping, held repertoires of 18 of 34 multiple sclerosis patients and is a possible signature. There was no clinical or MRI feature that was associated with the multiple sclerosis repertoire cluster.

TCRdb recomputed calls from the 5' RACE reads with MiXCR, one row per CDR3 protein. This table has over 45,000 distinct CDR3 sequences, about 3% appearing once. This clonotype was counted ten times or more. Its antigen remains unidentified. Per germline, CDR1 SGHRS and CDR2 YFSETQ. Trimming shortened V by 0 bases and J by 5 bases, and 15 bases separated the two germline ends. There are 15 residues in the CDR3. V is TRBV5-1 and J is TRBJ2-7, with a tentative D call TRBD2 (6 bases). The receptor was derived from a man in his forties or fifties with multiple sclerosis. Sequenced: PBMCs. The CDR3 loop reads CASSLGALRGNEQYF. The CDR3 coding sequence is TGCGCCAGCAGCTTGGGGGCCCTGCGCGGGAACGAGCAGTACTTC.